The 5 T cell receptor beta chains below were found in one sample sequenced in a study of T cells in Graves' hyperthyroidism and ophthalmopathy. Amplification yielded TCR beta CDR3 regions, with RNA transcripts as the source. HTBI primers drove first-round RT-PCR of the TCR CDR3. TCRdb used MiXCR to reprocess the multiplex PCR reads, holding one entry per CDR3 protein. The sample holds roughly 750,000 distinct CDR3 sequences; 15% to 20% are singletons and the top ten take about 8.4%. Specimen: blood. These receptors were obtained from a man aged 18 to 30 with Graves' hyperthyroidism.

This rearrangement joins TRBV20-1 to TRBJ1-5; TRBD1 aligns across 7 bases. J was trimmed by 0 bases and V by 4 bases; bases with no gene match: 3. Per the germline V gene, CDR1 is DFQATT and CDR2 is SNEGSKA (reference sequence). The CDR3 runs to 14 residues. The CDR3 DNA reads TGCAGTGCTATGGGACAGTCTAGCAATCAGCCCCAGCATTTT. Amino acids: CSAMGQSSNQPQHF.

V is TRBV5-5 and J is TRBJ1-5; no clear D. The CDR3 runs 16 residues. Trimming removed 1 base at V and 0 bases at J, with 11 bases between. Per the germline V gene, CDR1 is SGHKS and CDR2 is YYEKEE (reference sequence). CDR3 nucleotides: TGTGCCAGCAGCTTGACTATTCCATATAGCAATCAGCCCCAGCATTTT. Its protein product is CASSLTIPYSNQPQHF.

The rearrangement links TRBV28 to TRBJ2-1, with D possibly being TRBD1 or TRBD2 (6 bases each). V was clipped by 3 bases and J by 8 bases, with 23 bases between them. From germline, CDR1 is MDHEN and CDR2 SYDVKM. The CDR3 runs 17 residues. CDR3 amino acids: CASSFFRGRSKRDEQFF. The CDR3 DNA reads TGTGCCAGCAGTTTTTTTCGGGGGCGGTCAAAAAGGGATGAGCAGTTCTTC. Full variable domain (missing parts from reference TRBV28 and TRBJ2-1): DVKVTQSSRYLVKRTGEKVFLECVQDMDHENMFWYRQDPGLGLRLIYFSYDVKMKEKGDIPEGYSVSREKKERFSLILESASTNQTSMYLCASSFFRGRSKRDEQFFGPGTRLTVL.

J is TRBJ1-5 and V is TRBV30; 7 bases are a match to TRBD1. The CDR3 runs to 14 residues. Germline V lookup: CDR1 GTSNPN, CDR2 SVGIG (reference sequence). Losses at the gene ends were 6 bases for V and 6 bases for J; bases not matched to a gene: 11. Here the CDR3 reads CACVEKGGFQPQHF. DNA of the CDR3: TGTGCCTGCGTCGAGAAAGGGGGCTTTCAGCCCCAGCATTTT.

This clonotype showed up just once. This chain connects TRBV15 to TRBJ2-1, with TRBD2 matching over 8 bases. With V trimmed by 0 bases and J by 10 bases, 8 bases remained unmatched. The CDR3 spans 15 residues. Germline CDR1 and CDR2: LNHNV and YYDKDF (reference sequence). The CDR3 sequence is CATSREGREEDEQFF. CDR3 sequence (DNA): TGTGCCACCAGCAGAGAAGGGCGGGAGGAAGACGAGCAGTTCTTC.